The 16 T cell receptor beta chains below were found in one sample sequenced in a study of CD8+ T cells in alopecia areata. Regarding treatment: oral pan-JAK inhibitor, 5-10 mg twice daily. cDNA serving as the sequencing template came from extracted, reverse transcribed RNA. Here immunoSEQ multiplex PCR was the method, and the copy in TCRdb shows in-frame clones only, minus some. The table records 200,000 to 250,000 clones, approximately 70% of them present only once. Sequencing used CD4+ T cells sorted from blood, obtained at approximately week 42, from a patient treated with tofacitinib. The receptors stem from a human donor with alopecia areata.

The chain joins TRBV19 to TRBJ2-5; TRBD2 might be the D (5 bases). CDR3 size: 16 residues. Per germline, CDR1 LNHDA and CDR2 SQIVND (reference sequence). Trimming pared 7 bases from V and 5 bases from J, leaving 23 bases between. CDR3 loop: CASTCQKATPGETQYF. CDR3 coding DNA: TGTGCCAGTACGTGCCAGAAGGCAACCCCGGGGGAGACCCAGTACTTC.

The chain joins TRBV29-1 to TRBJ1-6; no clear D gene. The CDR3 spans 15 residues. V lost 0 bases, J lost 8 bases, and 14 bases lay in between. In germline, CDR1 is SQVTM, CDR2 ANQGSEA. In nucleotides, the CDR3 is TGCAGCGTTGAAGATTGGCGGGGATGGGATTCACCCCTCCACTTT. It yields the protein CSVEDWRGWDSPLHF.

This clone was counted a single time. V gene TRBV6-5 combines with J gene TRBJ1-5; no reliable D call. The germline V gene encodes CDR1 MNHEY and CDR2 SVGAGI. V gave up 4 bases and J gave up 0 bases, with 13 bases separating them. This CDR3 comprises 16 residues. The CDR3 region has the DNA TGTGCCAGCAGTTCTGGAACAGCATATAGCAATCAGCCCCAGCATTTT. This translates into CASSSGTAYSNQPQHF.

This clone was found many times. The chain recombines TRBV19 with TRBJ1-4; D is ambiguous. The CDR3 spans 12 residues. V was trimmed by 6 bases and J by 5 bases, leaving 7 bases between them. The V gene's germline CDR1 is LNHDA and CDR2 SQIVND (reference sequence). As DNA, the CDR3 is TGTGCCAGTAGCAAAATCAATGAAAAACTGTTTTTT. Its protein is CASSKINEKLFF. The full variable domain, with the rest looked up from reference TRBV19 and TRBJ1-4, is DGGITQSPKYLFRKEGQNVTLSCEQNLNHDAMYWYRQDPGQGLRLIYYSQIVNDFQKGDIAEGYSVSREKKESFPLTVTSAQKNPTAFYLCASSKINEKLFFGSGTQLSVL.

The rearrangement joins TRBV2 to TRBJ1-2; 9 bases align to TRBD1. Germline CDR1 SNHLY, CDR2 FYNNEI. There are 15 residues in the CDR3. The V and J ends lost 6 bases and 2 bases, in that order; junction bases with no gene match: 7. The DNA for the CDR3 is TGTGCCAGCAGCCCGACAGGGGGTACGAACTATGGCTACACCTTC. Translation: CASSPTGGTNYGYTF.

The CDR3 nucleotides are TGTGCCAGCAGATTGGACAGGGTGCACACCGGGGAGCTGTTTTTT. Its protein is CASRLDRVHTGELFF. This sequence joins TRBV7-8 and TRBJ2-2; 8 bases map to TRBD1. The V and J ends lost 6 bases and 3 bases, in that order; junction bases with no gene match: 6. Germline-derived CDR1 and CDR2 are SGHVS and FQNEAQ. The CDR3 consists of 15 residues. The full variable domain, its missing parts supplied by reference TRBV7-8 and TRBJ2-2, is GAGVSQSPRYKVAKRGQDVALRCDPISGHVSLFWYQQALGQGPEFLTYFQNEAQLDKSGLPSDRFFAERPEGSVSTLKIQRTQQEDSAVYLCASRLDRVHTGELFFGEGSRLTVL.

This clone was observed once. The rearrangement uses TRBV29-1 and TRBJ2-7, with D perhaps matching TRBD1 (6 bases). V was trimmed by 4 bases and J by 6 bases, leaving 16 bases between them. The CDR3 contains 13 residues. CDR1 is SQVTM and CDR2 is ANQGSEA in the germline V gene. CDR3 sequence reads: CSVARDTFLEQYF. The CDR3 coding sequence is TGCAGCGTTGCCCGGGACACCTTTCTCGAGCAGTACTTC.

This sequence joins TRBV29-1 and TRBJ2-1, with D perhaps given as TRBD1 or TRBD2 (5 bases each). There are 16 residues in the CDR3. V lost 2 bases and J 5 bases, leaving 19 bases between the germline ends. Germline-derived CDR1 and CDR2 are SQVTM and ANQGSEA. The CDR3 spells CSVEMDWGSANNEQFF. In DNA, the CDR3 is TGCAGCGTTGAAATGGATTGGGGGTCGGCAAACAATGAGCAGTTCTTC.

The chain recombines TRBV5-1 with TRBJ1-4; TRBD1 might be the D (5 bases). The CDR3 loop spans 13 amino acids. CDR1 is SGHRS, CDR2 YFSETQ, per germline. Trimming left V 3 bases short and J 7 bases short, with 10 bases between. The CDR3 DNA follows: TGCGCCAGCAGCTCCACAGGCGCTGAAAAACTGTTTTTT. It translates to CASSSTGAEKLFF. Drawing the rest from reference TRBV5-1 and TRBJ1-4, the complete variable domain is KAGVTQTPRYLIKTRGQQVTLSCSPISGHRSVSWYQQTPGQGLQFLFEYFSETQRNKGNFPGRFSGRQFSNSRSEMNVSTLELGDSALYLCASSSTGAEKLFFGSGTQLSVL.

The chain is built from TRBV29-1 and TRBJ2-2; D not resolved. The CDR3 spans 14 residues. V gave up 4 bases and J gave up 2 bases, with 11 bases separating them. Germline assignment: CDR1 SQVTM and CDR2 ANQGSEA. The CDR3 DNA reads TGCAGCGTTGCCGATCTCAGAAACACCGGGGAGCTGTTTTTT. Translated, it gives CSVADLRNTGELFF.

V usage is TRBV4-3 and J usage is TRBJ1-6, with unresolved D. The length of the CDR3 is 15 residues. The V gene lost 0 bases and the J gene lost 6 bases, with 9 bases spanning the gap. Germline V gene data show CDR1 as LGHNA and CDR2 as YSLEER. The CDR3 loop is CASSQEDDRNSPLHF. The DNA for the CDR3 is TGCGCCAGCAGCCAAGAGGATGACCGTAATTCACCCCTCCACTTT.

This chain connects TRBV2 to TRBJ2-7; weak D call: TRBD2 (5 bases). With 5 bases removed from V and 3 bases from J, the gap between germline ends came to 8 bases. Germline CDR1 reads SNHLY; CDR2 reads FYNNEI. This CDR3 is 12 amino acids long. The CDR3 nucleotides are TGTGCCAGCAGTAGAGGGAGCTACGAGCAGTACTTC. Its protein product is CASSRGSYEQYF.

The chain combines TRBV5-1 with TRBJ2-5; D possibly corresponds to TRBD1 (6 bases). The CDR3 has 15 residues. Germline V gene data show CDR1 as SGHRS and CDR2 as YFSETQ. Trimming removed 0 bases at V and 2 bases at J, with 11 bases between. This CDR3 reads CASSLGGQQQETQYF. Here the CDR3 DNA reads TGCGCCAGCAGCTTGGGAGGACAGCAACAAGAGACCCAGTACTTC.

This chain connects TRBV5-6 to TRBJ2-1; either TRBD1 or TRBD2 may supply D (5 bases each). The CDR3 is 13 amino acids. The V gene lost 0 bases and the J gene lost 8 bases, with 9 bases spanning the gap. Germline CDR1 and CDR2: SGHDT and YYEEEE. The CDR3 loop reads CASSLEGTDEQFF. CDR3 sequence (DNA): TGTGCCAGCAGCTTGGAAGGGACCGATGAGCAGTTCTTC.

The CDR3 DNA follows: TGTGCCAGCAGTGCCACTCGACAGTTTGAGCAGTACTTC. It is translated as CASSATRQFEQYF. This rearrangement joins TRBV27 to TRBJ2-7, with D tentatively TRBD1 (5 bases). The CDR3 contains 13 residues. Germline V gene data show CDR1 as MNHEY and CDR2 as SMNVEV (reference sequence). V lost 5 bases, J lost 7 bases, and 15 bases lay in between.

This clone was picked up one time. J is TRBJ2-3 and V is TRBV10-3; D possibly corresponds to TRBD2 (6 bases). CDR3 size: 14 residues. In germline, CDR1 is ENHRY, CDR2 SYGVKD. The V and J ends lost 3 bases and 7 bases respectively, with 14 bases between them. The CDR3 sequence: CAISEEAGTHTQYF. DNA of the CDR3: TGTGCCATCAGTGAAGAAGCGGGTACTCATACGCAGTATTTT.